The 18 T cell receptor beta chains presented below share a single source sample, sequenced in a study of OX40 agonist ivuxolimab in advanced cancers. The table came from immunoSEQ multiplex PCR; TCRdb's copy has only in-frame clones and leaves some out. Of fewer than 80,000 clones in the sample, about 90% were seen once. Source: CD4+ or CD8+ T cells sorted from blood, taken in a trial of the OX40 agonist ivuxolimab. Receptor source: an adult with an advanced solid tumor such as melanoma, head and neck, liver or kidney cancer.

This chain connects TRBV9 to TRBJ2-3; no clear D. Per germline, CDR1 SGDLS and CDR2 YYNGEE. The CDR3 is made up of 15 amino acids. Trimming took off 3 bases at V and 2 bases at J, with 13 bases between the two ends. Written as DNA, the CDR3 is TGTGCCAGCAGCGCAACTCCCCACAACACAGATACGCAGTATTTT. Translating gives CASSATPHNTDTQYF.

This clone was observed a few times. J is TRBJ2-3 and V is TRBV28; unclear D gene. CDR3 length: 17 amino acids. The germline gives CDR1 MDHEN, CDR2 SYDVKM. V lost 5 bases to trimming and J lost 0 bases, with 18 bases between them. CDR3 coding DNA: TGTGCCAGCAGTACCCCCCTCGGGCTGATTAGCACAGATACGCAGTATTTT. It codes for CASSTPLGLISTDTQYF.

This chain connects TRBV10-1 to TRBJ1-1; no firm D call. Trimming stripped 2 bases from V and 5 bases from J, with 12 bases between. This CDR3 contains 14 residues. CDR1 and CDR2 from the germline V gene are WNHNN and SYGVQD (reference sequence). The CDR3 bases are TGCGCCAGCAGTGAGCGGGGTTTGGATACTGAAGCTTTCTTT. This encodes CASSERGLDTEAFF.

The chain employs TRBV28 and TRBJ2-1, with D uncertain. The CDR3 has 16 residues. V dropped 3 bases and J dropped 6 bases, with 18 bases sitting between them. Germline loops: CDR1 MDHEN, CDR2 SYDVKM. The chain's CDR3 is CASSFPWLGRTNEQFF. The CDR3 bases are TGTGCCAGCAGTTTTCCATGGCTCGGGCGGACCAATGAGCAGTTCTTC.

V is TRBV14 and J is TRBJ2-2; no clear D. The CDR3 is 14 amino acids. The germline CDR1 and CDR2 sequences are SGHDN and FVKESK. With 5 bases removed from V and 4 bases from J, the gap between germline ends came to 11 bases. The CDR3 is CASSLARGTGELFF. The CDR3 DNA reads TGTGCCAGCAGCTTAGCACGAGGCACCGGGGAGCTGTTTTTT.

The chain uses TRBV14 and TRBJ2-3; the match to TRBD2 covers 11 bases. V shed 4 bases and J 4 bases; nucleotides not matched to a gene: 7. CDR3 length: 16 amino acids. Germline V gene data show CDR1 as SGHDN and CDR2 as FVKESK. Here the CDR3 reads CASSLRLAGIADTQYF. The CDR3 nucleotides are TGTGCCAGCAGCCTACGACTAGCGGGGATCGCAGATACGCAGTATTTT. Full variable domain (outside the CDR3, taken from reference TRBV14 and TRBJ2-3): EAGVTQFPSHSVIEKGQTVTLRCDPISGHDNLYWYRRVMGKEIKFLLHFVKESKQDESGMPNNRFLAERTGGTYSTLKVQPAELEDSGVYFCASSLRLAGIADTQYFGPGTRLTVL.

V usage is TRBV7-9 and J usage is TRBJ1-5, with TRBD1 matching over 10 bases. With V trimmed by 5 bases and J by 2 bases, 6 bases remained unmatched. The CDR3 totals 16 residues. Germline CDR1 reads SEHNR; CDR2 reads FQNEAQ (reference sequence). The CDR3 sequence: CASSPGQGEGNQPQHF. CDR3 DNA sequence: TGTGCCAGCAGCCCCGGACAGGGGGAGGGCAATCAGCCCCAGCATTTT.

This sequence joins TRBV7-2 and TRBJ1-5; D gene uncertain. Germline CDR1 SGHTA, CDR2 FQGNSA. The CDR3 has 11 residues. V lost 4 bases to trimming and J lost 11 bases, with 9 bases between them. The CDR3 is CASSSSSAQHF. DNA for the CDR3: TGTGCCAGCAGCTCATCCTCAGCCCAGCATTTT.

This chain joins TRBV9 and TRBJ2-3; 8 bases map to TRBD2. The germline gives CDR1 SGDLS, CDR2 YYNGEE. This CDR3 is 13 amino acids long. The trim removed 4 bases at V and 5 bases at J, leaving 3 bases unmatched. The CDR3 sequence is CASSKGLGDTQYF. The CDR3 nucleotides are TGTGCCAGCAGCAAGGGACTAGGAGATACGCAGTATTTT.

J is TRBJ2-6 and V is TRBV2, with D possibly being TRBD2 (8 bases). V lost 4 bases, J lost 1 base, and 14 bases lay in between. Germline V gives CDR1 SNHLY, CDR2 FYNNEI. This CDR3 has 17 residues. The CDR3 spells CASSGQGGGSGANVLTF. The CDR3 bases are TGTGCCAGCAGTGGACAGGGCGGGGGGTCTGGGGCCAACGTCCTGACTTTC.

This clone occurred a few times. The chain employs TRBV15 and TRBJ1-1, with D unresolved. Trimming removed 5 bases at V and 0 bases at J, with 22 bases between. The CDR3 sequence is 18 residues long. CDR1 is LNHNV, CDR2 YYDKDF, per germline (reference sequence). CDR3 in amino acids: CATSAERAYPRMNTEAFF. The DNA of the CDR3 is TGTGCCACCAGCGCCGAACGGGCCTATCCCCGGATGAACACTGAAGCTTTCTTT. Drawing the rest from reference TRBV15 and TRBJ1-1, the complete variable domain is DAMVIQNPRYQVTQFGKPVTLSCSQTLNHNVMYWYQQKSSQAPKLLFHYYDKDFNNEADTPDNFQSRRPNTSFCFLDIRSPGLGDTAMYLCATSAERAYPRMNTEAFFGQGTRLTVV.

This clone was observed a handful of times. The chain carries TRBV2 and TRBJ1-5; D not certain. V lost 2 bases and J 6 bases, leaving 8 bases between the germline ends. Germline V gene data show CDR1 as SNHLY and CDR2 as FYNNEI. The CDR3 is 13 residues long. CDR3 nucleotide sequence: TGTGCCAGCAGTGAAAGGGCAATTCAGCCCCAGCATTTT. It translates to CASSERAIQPQHF.

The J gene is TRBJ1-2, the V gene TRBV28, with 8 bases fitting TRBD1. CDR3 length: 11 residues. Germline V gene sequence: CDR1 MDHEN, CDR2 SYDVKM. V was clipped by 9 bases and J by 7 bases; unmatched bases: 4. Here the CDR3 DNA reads TGTGCCAGTCAGGGGGCGAGTGGCTACACCTTC. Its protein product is CASQGASGYTF.

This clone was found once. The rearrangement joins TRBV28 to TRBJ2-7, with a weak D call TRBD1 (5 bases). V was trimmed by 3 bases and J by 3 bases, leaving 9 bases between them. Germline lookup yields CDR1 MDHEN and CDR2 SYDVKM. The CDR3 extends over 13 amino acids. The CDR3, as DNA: TGTGCCAGCAGTTTGGGGCCGGGCTACGAGCAGTACTTC. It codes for CASSLGPGYEQYF.

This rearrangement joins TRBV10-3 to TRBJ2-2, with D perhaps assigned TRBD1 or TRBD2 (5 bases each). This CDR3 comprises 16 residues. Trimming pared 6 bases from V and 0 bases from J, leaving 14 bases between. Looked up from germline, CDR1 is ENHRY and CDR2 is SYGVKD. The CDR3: CAISPYGGSNTGELFF. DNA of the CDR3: TGTGCCATCAGCCCCTATGGGGGATCGAACACCGGGGAGCTGTTTTTT.

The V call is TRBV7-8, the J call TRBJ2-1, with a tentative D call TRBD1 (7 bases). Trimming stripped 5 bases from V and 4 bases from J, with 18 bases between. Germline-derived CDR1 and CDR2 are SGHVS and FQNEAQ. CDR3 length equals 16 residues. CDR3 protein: CASSNSQGRGYNEQFF. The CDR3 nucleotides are TGTGCCAGCAGCAACTCACAGGGGCGGGGTTACAATGAGCAGTTCTTC.

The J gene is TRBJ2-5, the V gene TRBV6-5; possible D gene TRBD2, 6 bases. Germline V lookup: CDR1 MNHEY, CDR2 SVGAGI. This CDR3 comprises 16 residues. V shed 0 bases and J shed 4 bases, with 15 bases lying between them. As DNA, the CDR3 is TGTGCCAGCAGTTACTCGTCGACGGGAGTAGTAGAGACCCAGTACTTC. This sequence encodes CASSYSSTGVVETQYF.

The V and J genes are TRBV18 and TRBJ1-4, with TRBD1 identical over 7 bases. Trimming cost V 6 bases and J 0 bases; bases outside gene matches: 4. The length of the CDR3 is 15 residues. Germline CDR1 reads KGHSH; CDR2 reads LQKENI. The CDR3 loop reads CASSLQGPTNEKLFF. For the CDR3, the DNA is TGTGCCAGCTCCTTACAGGGGCCAACTAATGAAAAACTGTTTTTT.